This TCR beta chain was retrieved from a study of OX40 agonist ivuxolimab in advanced cancers. This CDR3 is built from 16 residues. Germline loops: CDR1 MNHEY, CDR2 SMNVEV (reference sequence). V was pared by 0 bases and J by 11 bases, with 22 bases between. Profiled with immunoSEQ multiplex PCR; TCRdb holds only in-frame clones, not every one. The sample includes approximately 77,000 clones, roughly nine tenths of them seen just once. This sequence was found in an adult with an advanced solid tumor such as melanoma, head and neck, liver or kidney cancer. This specimen consisted of CD4+ or CD8+ T cells sorted from blood, obtained in a trial of the OX40 agonist ivuxolimab. This chain uses TRBV27 with TRBJ2-5; tentative D call: TRBD1 (6 bases). CDR3 in amino acids: CASSLSEVGPPGEQYF. The CDR3 DNA follows: TGTGCCAGCAGTTTATCGGAGGTGGGGCCTCCAGGGGAGCAGTACTTC.